This T cell receptor beta chain was documented in a study of CXCR3-negative and CXCR3-positive naive CD8 T cells. Findings and limits, study-wide: Memory CD8+ cells had much lower diversity, and both naive subsets had comparably high diversity. Naive subsets did not differ in surface CD5, and TRB CDR3 properties served to infer TCR strength. Memory, not naive, CXCR3-negative and CXCR3-positive cells differed in TRBV-TRBJ usage.

Libraries of TRB cDNA were made by 5' RACE and carried UMIs. TCRdb reprocessed the 5' RACE reads, keeping one entry per CDR3 protein, no DNA. The sample includes more than 45,000 distinct CDR3 sequences. Triplicate approximately 300,000-cell sorts were made of each CD8+ T cell subset. About this clonotype: Antigen unknown.

The CDR3 is 17 amino acids. Germline assignment: CDR1 SNHLY and CDR2 FYNNEI. This chain joins TRBV2 and TRBJ2-1; TCRdb's assignment of TRBD2 cannot be checked, as there is no DNA. The sequencing sample was made of memory CD8+ T cells from blood. The clonotype originates from a human donor in good health. Some clones in this sample may be carry-over from other donors' samples. CDR3 protein: CASSVSGTSGRQDEQFF.